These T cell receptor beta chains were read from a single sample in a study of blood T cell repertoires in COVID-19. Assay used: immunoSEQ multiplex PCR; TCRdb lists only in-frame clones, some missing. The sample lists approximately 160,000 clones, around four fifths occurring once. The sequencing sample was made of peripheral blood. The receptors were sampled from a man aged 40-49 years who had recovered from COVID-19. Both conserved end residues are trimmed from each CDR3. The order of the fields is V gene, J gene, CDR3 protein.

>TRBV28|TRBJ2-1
ASSAQPGQRYNEQF
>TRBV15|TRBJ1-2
ATSRDSYGYT
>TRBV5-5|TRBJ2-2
ASVSQLAGGPGGELF
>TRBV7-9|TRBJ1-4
ASSPDLGGGEKLF
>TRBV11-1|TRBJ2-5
ASSAGQPQETQY
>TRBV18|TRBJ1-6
ASSKGQGFSPLH
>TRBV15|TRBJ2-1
ATSRRSLAGLGSYNEQF
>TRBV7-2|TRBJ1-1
ASSSRRGITEAF
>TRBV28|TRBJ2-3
ASSPPRKTAQY
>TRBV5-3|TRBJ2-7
ARSMWVGEPEQY
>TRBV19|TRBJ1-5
ASSIDHSSNQPQH